This T cell receptor (beta chain) was captured by sequencing in a study of blood T cells in healthy people across ages. This clonotype appeared a few times. Germline trimming cut 0 bases from V and 1 base from J; bases unmatched to any gene: 4. CDR3 length: 15 amino acids. Germline CDR1 reads DFQATT; CDR2 reads SNEGSKA (reference sequence). Through a sample-barcoded 5' primer and a J-beta primer mix, a second PCR was run for roughly 7 to 12 cycles. TCRdb reanalysed the 5' RACE reads using MiXCR and keeps one entry per CDR3 protein. Among roughly 1,500,000 distinct CDR3 sequences listed, almost 35% were seen once.

The TCR was taken from a woman aged 25 to 45 in good health. The material sequenced was blood. The chain uses TRBV20-1 and TRBJ1-1; 8 bases match TRBD1. CDR3: CSARDLTGANTEAFF. In DNA, the CDR3 is TGCAGTGCTAGAGACTTGACAGGGGCGAACACTGAAGCTTTCTTT.